The source of this T cell receptor beta chain is a study of post-analysis software for immune sequencing data. Study details: Included among the disease courses, which were recorded for the cohort, were relapsing-remitting, secondary progressive and progressive-relapsing multiple sclerosis.

Carried by the TCR beta cDNA libraries were unique molecular identifiers. Input of roughly 0.85 to 11 million T cells yielded 550,000 or so cDNA molecules. TCRdb recomputed calls from the PCR reads with MiXCR, one row per CDR3 protein. The data show roughly 540,000 distinct CDR3 sequences, around 34% seen once. With respect to this clonotype: Its antigen is as yet unknown.

Overall study findings and caveats: Strong co-clustering by F measure was evident for samples that had been prepared in the same batch. Controls had lower frequencies than patients of a handful of TRBV segments, which included TRBV5-6, TRBV5-1 and TRBV20-1.

The CDR3 is made up of 15 amino acids. V gave up 5 bases and J gave up 1 base, with 14 bases separating them. Germline V gene data show CDR1 as SGHAT and CDR2 as FQNNGV. V gene TRBV11-2 combines with J gene TRBJ1-1; perhaps TRBD1 as D (6 bases). The sequence came from a girl between 2 and 17 years old with multiple sclerosis. The sample was blood. CDR3 DNA sequence: TGTGCCAGCAGCAAAGCAGGGGTTAGGAACACTGAAGCTTTCTTT. Translation: CASSKAGVRNTEAFF.